The clone carrying this T cell receptor beta chain has at least ten counts. This record belongs to a study of molecular identifiers for immune sequencing clone quantification. The wider study: Naive CD8 RNA (around 20,000 or 99,000 cells) was divided into five aliquots, with four sequenced.

Libraries for naive CD8 T cells, which were made from about 20,000 to 1,000,000 sorted cells, drew on 10%, 30% or 50% of the RNA. Using a CD8+CD4-CCR7+CD45RA+ phenotype, naive CD8 T cells were sorted. Preparation of the bulk TCR libraries relied on previously described methods and listed TCR primers. MiXCR, run by TCRdb on the PCR reads, gives a single entry per CDR3 protein. The table lists approximately 550,000 distinct CDR3 sequences, 20% to 25% of them singletons. CDR3 length: 12 amino acids. V lost 0 bases to trimming and J lost 9 bases, with 6 bases between them. Germline V gene lookup returns CDR1 SEHNR and CDR2 FQNEAQ (reference sequence).

The chain employs TRBV7-9 and TRBJ2-1; possible D gene TRBD2, 5 bases. The sequenced sample was naive CD8+ T cells from blood, with Jurkat cell RNA spiked in. Described subset: FACS-sorted CD8+CD4-CCR7+CD45RA+ naive T cells. The clonotype was recovered from a human donor in good health. Some libraries in this study had Jurkat cell RNA spiked in. The CDR3, as DNA: TGTGCCAGCAGCTTAGCAGGAGGTGAGCAGTTCTTC. It encodes CASSLAGGEQFF.